Listed below are T cell receptor beta chains from one sample, sequenced in a study of technical replicates of blood from a few donors. Repertoires were generated with immunoSEQ multiplex PCR, while TCRdb's copy carries only in-frame clones and drops some. This sample carries 56,000 or so clones, around 95% of them seen once, and the ten largest clones take roughly 4.5%. Source material: PBMCs. These receptors all stem from a human donor in good health. Some clones in this sample may be carry-over from other donors' samples. The CDR3 runs from the conserved cysteine through the conserved F or W. The D gene is left open where the match is weak. Clone size is stated in some rows and not others, as once, few, many or a class when expanded.

clone size	CDR3 length	D gene	J gene	V gene	CDR3 DNA	CDR3 protein
few	12	NA	TRBJ1-1	TRBV4-1	TGCGCCAGCAGCCAAGACTTCACTGAAGCTTTCTTT	CASSQDFTEAFF
NA	16	TRBD2	TRBJ2-7	TRBV5-1	TGCGCCAGCAGAAGAACCGGGACTAGCAAATCCTACGAGCAGTACTTC	CASRRTGTSKSYEQYF
NA	14	NA	TRBJ2-3	TRBV7-2	TGTGCCAGCAGCTACTTGGGCCAGGGGGGTACGCAGTATTTT	CASSYLGQGGTQYF
NA	16	TRBD1	TRBJ1-2	TRBV4-3	TGCGCCAGCAGCCAAGCGAGGGACAGGGATTACTATGGCTACACCTTC	CASSQARDRDYYGYTF
NA	11	NA	TRBJ1-2	TRBV7-9	TGTGCCAGCAGCACAACATATGGCTACACCTTC	CASSTTYGYTF
NA	17	TRBD2	TRBJ2-7	TRBV6-1	TGTGCCAGCAGTGAAGCGGGGCAAGCGGGAGGGCCCTACGAGCAGTACTTC	CASSEAGQAGGPYEQYF
NA	18	TRBD1	TRBJ1-6	TRBV4-2	TGTGCCAGCAGCCAAACACCGGGACAGGGGGCTCTTAGTTCACCCCTCCACTTT	CASSQTPGQGALSSPLHF
NA	14	TRBD1	TRBJ1-1	TRBV7-2	TGTGCCAGCAGCTTACATGCGGACAGGGCTGAAGCTTTCTTT	CASSLHADRAEAFF
NA	16	NA	TRBJ1-2	TRBV5-6	TGTGCCAGCAGCGTTCAGCGGGAACAGGGTAGCTATGGCTACACCTTC	CASSVQREQGSYGYTF
NA	15	NA	TRBJ2-7	TRBV15	TGTGCCACCAGATCCACCTTTGGGCGGGACTACGAGCAGTACTTC	CATRSTFGRDYEQYF
NA	13	NA	TRBJ2-5	TRBV7-9	TGTGCCAGCAGCCCCCGGACAGTGGAGACCCAGTACTTC	CASSPRTVETQYF
NA	13	TRBD2	TRBJ2-1	TRBV7-9	TGTGCCAGCGGCGCGGGGGAGGATTGGAGGCAGTTCTTC	CASGAGEDWRQFF
NA	16	NA	TRBJ2-4	TRBV9	TGTGCCAGCAGCGACGGGGATAGCGCCGGCAAAAACATTCAGTACTTC	CASSDGDSAGKNIQYF
once	18	TRBD1	TRBJ2-1	TRBV28	TGTGCCACCGAACCCCGGCTCGGTCGGGACAGCCCTAACGTTGAGCAGTTCTTC	CATEPRLGRDSPNVEQFF
once	15	NA	TRBJ1-2	TRBV11-1	TGTGCCAGCAGCTTAGGTCTACAGGAAGGCTATGGCTACACCTTC	CASSLGLQEGYGYTF
NA	16	TRBD2	TRBJ2-4	TRBV13	TGTGCCAGCAGCTCACTAGGGACTAGCGGGAGAAACATTCAGTACTTC	CASSSLGTSGRNIQYF
NA	14	NA	TRBJ1-2	TRBV6-6	TGTGCCAGCAGTTCCTTCCCGGGTACGAATGGCTACACCTTC	CASSSFPGTNGYTF